A single sample is the source of the 11 T cell receptor beta chains below, sequenced in a study of post-analysis software for immune sequencing data. Their antigens are not known. Study-wide points: Roughly five TRBV segments appeared more often in patients than in controls, and TRBV5-6, TRBV5-1 and TRBV20-1 were among these.

TCR beta libraries were prepared from cDNA with unique molecular identifiers. TCRdb used MiXCR to reprocess the PCR reads, holding one entry per CDR3 protein. In the table there are about 380,000 distinct CDR3 sequences, 30% to 45% of which are singletons. The sequencing input was blood. These receptor sequences come from a girl aged 5-17 years with multiple sclerosis.

This chain joins TRBV2 and TRBJ2-5; perhaps D is TRBD1 or TRBD2 (6 bases each). The J call may be incorrect, as the DNA end agrees better with TRBJ2-7. The CDR3 loop spans 14 amino acids. Germline assignment: CDR1 SNHLY and CDR2 FYNNEI. DNA of the CDR3: TGTGCCAGCAGGGACGGGGGCAGGTTTTACGAGCAGTACTTC. This encodes CASRDGGRFYEQYF.

The rearrangement joins TRBV7-2 to TRBJ1-2; 7 positions match TRBD1. Germline V lookup: CDR1 SGHTA, CDR2 FQGNSA. The CDR3 has 15 residues. V trimming: 0 bases; J trimming: 7 bases; junction bases outside the gene matches: 8. The CDR3 nucleotides are TGTGCCAGCAGCTTAGCTAGGCGACAGGGTGGTGGCTACACCTTC. It codes for CASSLARRQGGGYTF.

The rearrangement joins TRBV28 to TRBJ2-5, with D unresolved. Germline loops: CDR1 MDHEN, CDR2 SYDVKM. This CDR3 spans 13 amino acids. With 3 bases removed from V and 11 bases from J, the gap between germline ends came to 16 bases. The CDR3 spells CASSFADRGEQYF. CDR3 in DNA: TGTGCCAGCAGTTTCGCCGACCGCGGAGAGCAGTACTTC.

This rearrangement joins TRBV7-2 to TRBJ2-5, with D perhaps TRBD2 (7 bases). Trimming removed 3 bases at V and 3 bases at J, with 17 bases between. This CDR3 is 16 amino acids long. CDR1 SGHTA and CDR2 FQGNSA come from the germline V gene. The CDR3 DNA sequence: TGTGCCAGCAGCTTCACTAGAGGGGGGGGGAAAGAGACCCAGTACTTC. Its protein product is CASSFTRGGGKETQYF.

The sample holds a few counts of this clonotype. The genes are TRBV5-1 and TRBJ2-4; D gene uncertain. The J call is in doubt because the DNA end fits TRBJ2-7 better. Germline values: CDR1 SGHRS, CDR2 YFSETQ. The CDR3 consists of 15 residues. The CDR3 spells CASSLASTGSYEQYF. CDR3 nucleotide sequence: TGCGCCAGCAGCTTGGCTTCCACCGGCTCCTACGAGCAGTACTTC.

In this sample, this clonotype turned up a few times. This rearrangement joins TRBV4-3 to TRBJ2-3; tentative D call: TRBD2 (6 bases). The CDR3 runs 18 residues. V lost 0 bases and J 0 bases, leaving 16 bases between the germline ends. Germline assignment: CDR1 LGHNA and CDR2 YSLEER. The CDR3 region is CASSQDPWGDQSTDTQYF. CDR3 sequence (DNA): TGCGCCAGCAGCCAAGACCCATGGGGGGACCAAAGCACAGATACGCAGTATTTT.

In this sample, this clonotype turned up a few times. V usage is TRBV29-1 and J usage is TRBJ2-3; 7 nucleotides align to TRBD1. Germline V gene data show CDR1 as SQVTM and CDR2 as ANQGSEA. The CDR3 covers 15 residues. Trimming cost V 2 bases and J 1 base; bases outside gene matches: 6. The CDR3 reads CSVERGQFGTDTQYF. CDR3 DNA: TGCAGCGTTGAAAGGGGGCAGTTCGGCACAGATACGCAGTATTTT.

The chain combines TRBV12-3 or TRBV12-4 with TRBJ2-1; the match to TRBD2 covers 14 bases. The junction had 12 bases not matched to a gene; V was cut back by 6 bases and J by 2 bases. The CDR3 sequence is 19 residues long. The CDR3 sequence is CASRLIATSGGGAYNEQFF. The CDR3 DNA sequence: TGTGCCAGCAGACTGATCGCGACTAGCGGGGGGGGAGCCTACAATGAGCAGTTCTTC.

The genes are TRBV7-6 and TRBJ2-3; D gene uncertain. The CDR3 runs to 14 residues. V lost 1 base and J 2 bases, leaving 7 bases between the germline ends. Germline CDR1 and CDR2: SGHVS and FNYEAQ. CDR3 coding DNA: TGTGCCAGCAGCTTAGTTGCAGTCACAGATACGCAGTATTTT. It translates to CASSLVAVTDTQYF.

CDR3 DNA: TGTGCCAGCAGCTCTCCCCTTTGGACAGGCGTCAACACTGAAGCTTTCTTT. It codes for CASSSPLWTGVNTEAFF. The chain recombines TRBV7-9 with TRBJ1-1; 7 positions match TRBD1. After removal of 4 bases from V and 2 bases from J, the junction contained 13 bases not matched to a gene. This CDR3 has 17 residues. CDR1 and CDR2 from the germline V gene are SEHNR and FQNEAQ (reference sequence).

This chain joins TRBV20-1 and TRBJ2-1; 7 bases fit TRBD2. The J segment lost 3 bases and the V segment lost 4 bases, leaving 6 bases of the junction unmatched. Germline V CDR1 and CDR2: DFQATT, SNEGSKA (reference sequence). The CDR3 is 14 amino acids. The CDR3 protein is CSANMGGSYNEQFF. The CDR3 coding sequence is TGCAGTGCTAATATGGGAGGGAGCTACAATGAGCAGTTCTTC.